This TCR beta chain was recorded in a study of blood T cell repertoires in COVID-19. Profiling relied on immunoSEQ multiplex PCR, and the TCRdb table lists in-frame clones only, not all of them. The data hold around 110,000 clones, with 86% observed a single time. CDR1 MNHEY and CDR2 SVGAGI come from the germline V gene. This CDR3 comprises 13 residues. After removal of 7 bases from V and 9 bases from J, the junction contained 12 bases not matched to a gene. V is TRBV6-5 and J is TRBJ2-7, with TRBD2 matching 7 bases. Sequenced material: peripheral blood. The sequence was obtained from a middle-aged man with acute or convalescent COVID-19. CDR3 loop: CASKISTTGGQYF. Written as DNA, the CDR3 is TGTGCCAGCAAAATCTCCACTACGGGGGGGCAGTACTTC.